The 10 T cell receptor beta chains below were found in one sample sequenced in a study of vaccination effects on CD4 cells after COVID-19. The assay was immunoSEQ multiplex PCR, and TCRdb's table has in-frame clones only and misses some. The profile shows 55,000 to 90,000 clones, 65% to 85% of them singletons. Their specific antigens are unknown. Ahead of sequencing, the ViraFEST assay grew antigen-specific CD4+ T cells using viral peptide pools. Once cultured for roughly 10 days, the cells underwent separation to obtain CD4+ T cells. This individual tested PCR-positive for SARS-CoV-2 infection between March and December 2020. The sequencing here drew on CD4+ T cells from PBMCs cultured with HIV peptides, taken before COVID-19 vaccination. The subset was: HIV-1 Nef peptide pool negative control/reference culture. The receptor source for this set is a human donor who had a prior SARS-CoV-2 infection.

V gene TRBV6-1 combines with J gene TRBJ1-2; D gene unclear. This CDR3 is built from 15 residues. Trimming stripped 0 bases from V and 8 bases from J, with 16 bases between. Germline V gene sequence: CDR1 MNHNS, CDR2 SASEGT. The CDR3 loop is CASSEAKGGWYGYTF. The CDR3 DNA follows: TGTGCCAGCAGTGAAGCGAAGGGAGGATGGTACGGCTACACCTTC.

The gene calls are TRBV2 and TRBJ2-7; D tentatively fits TRBD1 or TRBD2 (5 bases each). Germline V CDR1 and CDR2: SNHLY, FYNNEI. CDR3 length: 12 amino acids. CDR3 protein: CGGTVPSYEQYF. In DNA, the CDR3 is TGTGGGGGGACGGTACCTTCCTACGAGCAGTACTTC.

For the CDR3, the DNA is TGTGCCAGCAGCCACCGGGACCTCCATACGCAGTATTTT. It encodes CASSHRDLHTQYF. The V and J genes are TRBV3-1 (or the pseudogene TRBV3-2) and TRBJ2-3; TRBD1 or TRBD2 may be the D gene (5 bases each). CDR1 and CDR2 (germline): LGHDT, YNNKEL (reference sequence). Trimming took off 3 bases at V and 7 bases at J, with 11 bases between the two ends. The CDR3 sequence is 13 residues long.

The chain recombines TRBV4-1 with TRBJ2-7; D not certain. The length of the CDR3 is 13 residues. V lost 0 bases and J lost 3, with 6 bases in between. The germline V gene encodes CDR1 MGHRA and CDR2 YSYEKL. This CDR3 is CASSQDAGYEQYF. The CDR3 DNA follows: TGCGCCAGCAGCCAAGATGCCGGCTACGAGCAGTACTTC.

V usage is TRBV5-1 and J usage is TRBJ1-1; the match to TRBD1 covers 7 bases. Germline assignment: CDR1 SGHRS and CDR2 YFSETQ. The CDR3 extends over 16 amino acids. The trim removed 0 bases at V and 8 bases at J, leaving 13 bases unmatched. This CDR3 is CASSLAKAGGPAEAFF. As DNA, the CDR3 is TGCGCCAGCAGCTTGGCCAAGGCAGGGGGTCCTGCAGAAGCTTTCTTT. The entire variable domain, with the rest obtained from reference TRBV5-1 and TRBJ1-1, is as follows: KAGVTQTPRYLIKTRGQQVTLSCSPISGHRSVSWYQQTPGQGLQFLFEYFSETQRNKGNFPGRFSGRQFSNSRSEMNVSTLELGDSALYLCASSLAKAGGPAEAFFGQGTRLTVV.

V gene TRBV27 combines with J gene TRBJ1-2; D remains ambiguous. The CDR3 sequence is 14 residues long. V gave up 0 bases and J gave up 7 bases, with 12 bases separating them. The V gene's germline CDR1 is MNHEY and CDR2 SMNVEV (reference sequence). Here the CDR3 DNA reads TGTGCCAGCAGTTTATCCCTTTTGAACCCTGGCTACACCTTC. This codes for CASSLSLLNPGYTF.

The CDR3 sequence: CASSFWAQPQHF. The CDR3 region has the DNA TGTGCCAGCAGTTTTTGGGCTCAGCCCCAGCATTTT. The J gene is TRBJ1-5, the V gene TRBV12-3 or TRBV12-4; D not certain. V was clipped by 3 bases and J by 6 bases, with 6 bases between them. The length of the CDR3 is 12 residues.

The rearrangement joins TRBV3-1 (or the pseudogene TRBV3-2) to TRBJ2-2, with D unclear. This CDR3 region has 15 residues. Looked up from germline, CDR1 is LGHDT and CDR2 is YNNKEL (reference sequence). The V and J ends lost 1 base and 0 bases respectively, with 6 bases between them. CDR3 sequence: CASSQAHSNTGELFF. As DNA, the CDR3 is TGTGCCAGCAGCCAAGCACATTCGAACACCGGGGAGCTGTTTTTT.

The chain employs TRBV12-3 or TRBV12-4 and TRBJ1-1; D is unclear. The CDR3 extends over 12 amino acids. Trimming pared 6 bases from V and 7 bases from J, leaving 12 bases between. CDR3 DNA: TGTGCCAGCAGCTTAAGACCTAATGAAGCTTTCTTT. Translating gives CASSLRPNEAFF.

The V gene is TRBV5-4, the J gene TRBJ2-7; 12 bases agree with TRBD2. CDR3 length: 17 residues. The J segment lost 0 bases and the V segment lost 3 bases, leaving 7 bases of the junction unmatched. CDR1 and CDR2 (germline): SGHNT, YYREEE (reference sequence). The CDR3 here is CASSSMTSGRYSYEQYF. The DNA of the CDR3 is TGTGCCAGCAGCTCGATGACTAGCGGGAGATACTCCTACGAGCAGTACTTC. Using reference TRBV5-4 and TRBJ2-7 for the parts outside the CDR3, the full variable domain is ETGVTQSPTHLIKTRGQQVTLRCSSQSGHNTVSWYQQALGQGPQFIFQYYREEENGRGNFPPRFSGLQFPNYSSELNVNALELDDSALYLCASSSMTSGRYSYEQYFGPGTRLTVT.